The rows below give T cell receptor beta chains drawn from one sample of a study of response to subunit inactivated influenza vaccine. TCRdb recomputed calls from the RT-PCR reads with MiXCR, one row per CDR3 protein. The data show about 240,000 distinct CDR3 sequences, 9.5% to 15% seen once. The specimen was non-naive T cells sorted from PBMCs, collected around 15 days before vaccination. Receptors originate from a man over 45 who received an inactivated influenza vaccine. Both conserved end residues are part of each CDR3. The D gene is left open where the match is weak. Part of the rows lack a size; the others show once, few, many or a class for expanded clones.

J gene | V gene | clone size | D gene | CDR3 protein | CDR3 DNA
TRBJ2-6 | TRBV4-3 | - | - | CASSQETGANVLTF | TGCGCCAGCAGCCAAGAAACTGGGGCCAACGTCCTGACTTTC
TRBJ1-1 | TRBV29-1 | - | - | CSVTTGGTEAFF | TGCAGCGTTACTACGGGGGGCACTGAAGCTTTCTTT
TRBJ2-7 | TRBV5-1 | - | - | CASSLVTGETYEQYF | TGCGCCAGCAGCTTGGTAACCGGTGAAACCTACGAGCAGTACTTC
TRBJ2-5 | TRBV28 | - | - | CASSRGGDETQYF | TGTGCCAGCAGTCGCGGGGGCGATGAGACCCAGTACTTC
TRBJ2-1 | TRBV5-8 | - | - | CASSRGTYSYNEQFF | TGTGCCAGCAGCAGAGGGACCTACTCCTACAATGAGCAGTTCTTC
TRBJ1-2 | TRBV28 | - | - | CASSSLWGRDYGYTF | TGTGCCAGCAGTTCCCTCTGGGGCAGGGACTATGGCTACACCTTC
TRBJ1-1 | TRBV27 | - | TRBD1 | CASSLRTGGWTEALF | TGTGCCAGCAGTCTAAGGACAGGGGGATGGACTGAAGCTCTCTTT
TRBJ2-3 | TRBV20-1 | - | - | CSARDSMGITDTQYF | TGCAGTGCTAGAGATAGCATGGGCATCACAGATACGCAGTATTTT
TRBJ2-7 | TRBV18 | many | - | CASSPAAAYEQYF | TGTGCCAGCTCACCTGCGGCGGCCTACGAGCAGTACTTC
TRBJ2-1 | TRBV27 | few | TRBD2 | CASRRLAGASYNEQFF | TGTGCCAGCAGACGACTAGCGGGCGCTTCCTACAATGAGCAGTTCTTC
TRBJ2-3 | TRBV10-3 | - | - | CAISANRAADTQYF | TGTGCCATCAGTGCGAACAGGGCGGCAGATACGCAGTATTTT
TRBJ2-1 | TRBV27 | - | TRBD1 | CASSPDRGRFSRQFF | TGTGCCAGCAGTCCTGACAGGGGGCGCTTTAGCCGGCAGTTCTTC
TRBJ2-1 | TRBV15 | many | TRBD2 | CATSRTPRLAGGEDEQFF | TGTGCCACCAGCAGGACCCCTCGACTAGCGGGGGGGGAGGATGAGCAGTTCTTC
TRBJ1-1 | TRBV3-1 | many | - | CASSTTANTEAFF | TGTGCCAGCAGCACTACAGCGAACACTGAAGCTTTCTTT
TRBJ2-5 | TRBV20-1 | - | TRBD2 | CSAFRLAGGGETQYF | TGCAGTGCCTTTCGGCTAGCGGGAGGAGGTGAGACCCAGTACTTC
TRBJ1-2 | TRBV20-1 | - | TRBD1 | CSAGQVDGYTF | TGCAGTGCTGGACAGGTCGACGGCTACACCTTC
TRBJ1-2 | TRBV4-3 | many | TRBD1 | CASSQDNYRGGYTF | TGCGCCAGCAGCCAGGACAACTACAGGGGTGGCTACACCTTC
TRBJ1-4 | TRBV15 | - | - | CATSRDTGTANEKLFF | TGTGCCACCAGCAGAGATACGGGGACTGCTAATGAAAAACTGTTTTTT
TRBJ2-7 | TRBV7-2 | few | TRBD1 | CASSLAGTASYEQYF | TGTGCCAGCAGCTTAGCTGGGACAGCCTCCTACGAGCAGTACTTC
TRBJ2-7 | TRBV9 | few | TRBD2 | CASSAELAGGSLEQYF | TGTGCCAGCAGCGCCGAACTAGCGGGAGGTTCCCTCGAGCAGTACTTC
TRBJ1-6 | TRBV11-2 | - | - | CASSPAPGARWYNSPLHF | TGTGCCAGCAGCCCAGCCCCCGGGGCCCGATGGTATAATTCACCCCTCCACTTT